This record looks at one TCR beta chain sequence and its context. Its antigen is not yet known. Base quality data are lacking; no much larger clone is found one base away. Trimming leaves V shorter by 10 bases and J shorter by 5 bases, with the junction holding 6 bases beyond the gene matches. The CDR3 spans 12 residues, from the cysteine through the phenylalanine. Just the 36-base CDR3 DNA is kept, in frame starting at base 1. The germline V gene (reference sequence) specifies LNHDA as CDR1 and SQIVND as CDR2. What the time point label conveys for this sample: week 23, last vaccination. Every vaccine dose consisted of 300 ug of a 20-mer mutant IDH1 peptide in Montanide, administered subcutaneously together with topical imiquimod. All donors had newly diagnosed IDH1-mutant astrocytomas of WHO grade 3 or 4 that showed loss of nuclear ATRX. The samples were drawn from NOA16, a multicentre, single-arm, open-label phase I trial in Germany that tested a mutant IDH1 peptide vaccine in humans for the first time. Genomic DNA for TCRB sequencing was extracted from EDTA blood using the DNeasy Blood and Tissue Kit.

The library came from the immunoSEQ multiplex PCR assay. Rearranged TCR beta chain sequences were amplified with the hsTCRB Kit following the manufacturer's protocol. An Illumina MiSeq was used to sequence the TCRB libraries. In the authors' own workflow: The kit vendor's proprietary platform handled demultiplexing, trimming and gene mapping. TCRdb stores this immuneACCESS table with in-frame sequences only. Part of the clones is absent; in the studies checked, under half of the shortfall reflects unresolved V genes, and no reason is known for the rest. The D gene and trimming were derived from the DNA, and the V and J assignments and clone size from that table. This sample comprises around 80,000 clones, about 85% of them detected only once. Together, the top ten hold 0.6% to 0.95% of the sample. The data derive from a study of a mutant IDH1 vaccine in newly diagnosed glioma (dated by TCRdb to the early 2020s). Background on the whole study: Across visits V03 through V10, patients got a total of eight vaccinations, given in weeks 1, 3, 5, 7, 11, 15, 19 and 23. Six visits were used for peripheral blood collection: V03 (baseline), V05, V07, V10, V12 and V13. The 30 to 40 treated patients were roughly 62% male and approximately 40% female, with a mean age of roughly 40 years. Before enrollment, patients had received standard therapy of radiotherapy alone, temozolomide alone, or radiochemotherapy with temozolomide; most received the combination. For exploratory analyses, approximately 25 treated patients had longitudinal TCRB deep sequencing done wherever samples were available. Vaccination began 4-6 weeks after radiotherapy alone, or alongside temozolomide cycles in the chemotherapy-containing groups. Findings and caveats that apply to the study as a whole: Changes in the top peripheral T cell clonotypes picked up by TCRB sequencing did not appear to be linked to pseudoprogression. PBMC samples for TCRB deep sequencing were selected based on availability. Immune responses induced by the vaccine were seen in approximately 93% of patients across multiple MHC alleles. The authors stated that sample limitations prevented analyses of patient blood samples from being reproduced.

Here the chain combines TRBV19 and TRBJ2-3, with 7 bases aligning to TRBD2. The clonotype was recovered from a woman aged 45-65 years with glioma. Here the sequenced sample was PBMCs, taken from a glioma patient whose treatment included an IDH1 peptide vaccine. The bases are TGTGCCACGAGGGGAGGGAGAGATACGCAGTATTTT. Its translation reads: CATRGGRDTQYF.